A selection of T cell receptor beta chains follows, all from one sample in a study of cytomegalovirus exposure and HLA in healthy donors. Clones were read by immunoSEQ multiplex PCR, and TCRdb kept only the in-frame ones, dropping some. The table records about 110,000 clones, 75% to 90% of them present only once. Specimen: PBMCs. The receptors were sampled from a man in his thirties or forties in good health and CMV-seropositive. CDR3s include the opening cysteine and the closing phenylalanine or tryptophan. A D gene is named only where the DNA matches it firmly. Size is omitted from some rows. Given values are once, few, many or a class for expanded clones.

TRBJ1-2	.	TRBV4-1	16	.	CASSQDLGRANYGYTF	TGCGCCAGCAGCCAAGATTTGGGCAGAGCTAACTATGGCTACACCTTC
TRBJ1-2	.	TRBV4-1	15	.	CASSRVLRGDYGYTF	TGCGCCAGCAGCCGCGTACTGCGGGGAGACTATGGCTACACCTTC
TRBJ2-7	.	TRBV7-7	15	once	CASSLDGRGNYEQYF	TGTGCTAGCAGCTTAGACGGTCGGGGAAACTACGAGCAGTACTTC
TRBJ2-2	.	TRBV7-9	12	.	CASSRGAGELFF	TGTGCCAGCAGTCGGGGTGCCGGGGAGCTGTTTTTT
TRBJ1-1	.	TRBV9	16	few	CASSVVGGDMNTEAFF	TGTGCCAGCAGCGTAGTAGGGGGGGATATGAACACTGAAGCTTTCTTT
TRBJ1-5	TRBD1	TRBV7-9	13	few	CASSSTGSQPQHF	TGTGCCAGCAGCTCGACAGGGAGTCAGCCCCAGCATTTT
TRBJ2-7	TRBD2	TRBV6-1	16	.	CASSESGETSSYEQYF	TGTGCCAGCAGTGAAAGCGGGGAGACCTCTTCCTACGAGCAGTACTTC
TRBJ2-3	TRBD1	TRBV7-9	13	few	CATSGQNTDTQYF	TGTGCCACCTCGGGACAGAACACAGATACGCAGTATTTT
TRBJ2-3	TRBD1	TRBV18	15	few	CASSRRTGRTDTQYF	TGTGCCAGCTCGAGAAGGACAGGGAGGACAGATACGCAGTATTTT
TRBJ1-1	TRBD1	TRBV5-1	14	few	CASSRRTGNTEAFF	TGCGCCAGCAGCCGTAGGACAGGGAACACTGAAGCTTTCTTT
TRBJ2-1	TRBD2	TRBV18	16	.	CASSPPSSGGANEQFF	TGTGCCAGCTCACCACCATCCAGCGGGGGGGCAAATGAGCAGTTCTTC
TRBJ1-6	.	TRBV10-3	15	.	CAISEAGVNNSPLHF	TGTGCCATCAGTGAGGCCGGGGTGAATAATTCACCCCTCCACTTT
TRBJ2-3	TRBD2	TRBV10-1	15	.	CASSLLRGGTDTQYF	TGCGCCAGCAGCCTTTTGCGGGGGGGCACAGATACGCAGTATTTT
TRBJ1-6	.	TRBV6-1	14	.	CASSEFLSNSPLHF	TGTGCCAGCAGTGAATTCCTATCCAATTCACCCCTCCACTTT
TRBJ1-6	TRBD1	TRBV2	15	.	CASSDRGQGDSPLHF	TGTGCCAGCAGTGATAGGGGGCAGGGCGATTCACCCCTCCACTTT
TRBJ2-5	TRBD1	TRBV7-9	13	.	CASSLGQGETQYF	TGTGCCAGCAGCTTAGGACAGGGAGAGACCCAGTACTTC
TRBJ1-2	.	TRBV6-1	13	.	CASRPTASYGYTF	TGTGCCAGCAGACCGACAGCCTCCTATGGCTACACCTTC
TRBJ2-7	TRBD2	TRBV7-2	13	once	CASRSGGAGEQYF	TGTGCCAGCAGGTCCGGGGGGGCGGGCGAGCAGTACTTC
TRBJ1-5	.	TRBV19	15	.	CASSIGGRGDQPQHF	TGTGCCAGTAGTATAGGTGGCCGGGGGGATCAGCCCCAGCATTTT
TRBJ2-1	.	TRBV7-2	15	.	CASSSQDLSYNEQFF	TGTGCCAGCAGCTCTCAGGATCTCTCCTACAATGAGCAGTTCTTC
TRBJ1-3	.	TRBV30	14	.	CAWDGGASGNTIYF	TGTGCCTGGGACGGGGGGGCGAGTGGAAACACCATATATTTT
TRBJ2-1	TRBD2	TRBV29-1	16	.	CSVEDPTSGVTNEQFF	TGCAGCGTTGAAGACCCGACTAGCGGGGTCACTAATGAGCAGTTCTTC
TRBJ1-2	.	TRBV30	16	.	CAWEPWRGLRSGGYTF	TGTGCCTGGGAACCATGGAGGGGCCTCCGGTCTGGTGGCTACACCTTC
TRBJ2-5	TRBD2	TRBV9	15	.	CASSRLAGPRETQYF	TGTGCCAGCAGTCGACTAGCGGGGCCCAGGGAGACCCAGTACTTC
TRBJ1-4	.	TRBV6-5	14	.	CASSYSREAEKLFF	TGTGCCAGCAGTTACTCAAGGGAGGCTGAAAAACTGTTTTTT
TRBJ2-2	.	TRBV30	13	.	CAWNFIGAGELFF	TGTGCCTGGAATTTTATCGGTGCCGGGGAGCTGTTTTTT
TRBJ2-3	TRBD2	TRBV27	16	.	CASSRIDSGGTDTQYF	TGTGCCAGCAGCCGAATCGATAGCGGGGGGACAGATACGCAGTATTTT
TRBJ2-2	.	TRBV27	14	.	CASRYGGSPGELFF	TGTGCCAGCAGATATGGGGGGTCCCCCGGGGAGCTGTTTTTT
TRBJ1-2	.	TRBV5-6	14	.	CASSRTGIPTGYTF	TGTGCCAGCAGCCGTACAGGGATACCCACTGGCTACACCTTC